These 27 T cell receptor beta chains originate from one sample sequenced in a study of blood T cells in healthy people across ages (dated by TCRdb to between 2014 and 2017). To prepare the library, 5' RACE was applied. Sequencing relied on an Illumina HiSeq 2500. The second PCR ran for about 6 to 11 cycles and used a J-beta primer mix along with a sample-barcoded 5' primer. TCRdb applied fastp at Q25 and MiXCR to the public reads, then kept only in-frame beta chains. Rows matching on CDR3 protein sequence are summarized as one entry with the most common DNA and genes. The sample yields 850,000 to 1,000,000 distinct CDR3 sequences; about 48% were counted once. Of the sample, around an eighth is held by the ten largest clones. Sequences were obtained from blood. These receptors all come from a man aged 30-40 years in good health.

This clonotype has just a few counts. The genes are TRBV29-1 and TRBJ2-7; 7 nucleotides match TRBD2. The CDR3 runs 13 residues. Trimming cost V 7 bases and J 2 bases; bases outside gene matches: 8. Germline-derived CDR1 and CDR2 are SQVTM and ANQGSEA. The CDR3 loop is CSALGGGPYEQYF. CDR3 bases: TGCAGCGCCCTTGGGGGGGGACCCTACGAGCAGTACTTC.

This clonotype has more than one count but fewer than ten. The gene calls are TRBV28 and TRBJ2-3; tentative D call: TRBD2 (5 bases). V was cut by 5 bases and J by 4 bases, with 22 bases left in between. CDR1 and CDR2 from the germline V gene are MDHEN and SYDVKM. The CDR3 runs to 17 residues. The CDR3 reads CASSKVRGYSIPDTQYF. CDR3 nucleotide sequence: TGTGCCAGCAGTAAGGTTCGGGGATACTCAATCCCAGATACGCAGTATTTT.

The V and J genes are TRBV28 and TRBJ2-7; the match to TRBD1 covers 10 bases. The germline gives CDR1 MDHEN, CDR2 SYDVKM. V shed 7 bases, J shed 7 bases, and the junction held 7 bases outside the gene matches. This CDR3 is 13 amino acids long. The CDR3 here is CASKDRGVWEQYF. The DNA of the CDR3 is TGTGCCAGCAAGGACAGGGGGGTGTGGGAGCAGTACTTC.

The sample holds a few counts of this clonotype. The V call is TRBV9, the J call TRBJ2-7; D is perhaps TRBD1 or TRBD2 (5 bases each). The V and J ends lost 0 bases and 7 bases respectively, with 20 bases between them. The CDR3 sequence is 16 residues long. Germline V lookup: CDR1 SGDLS, CDR2 YYNGEE. For the CDR3, the DNA is TGTGCCAGCAGCGTAGGGGGACGGGGCTTCGTCCTTGAGCAGTACTTC. It codes for CASSVGGRGFVLEQYF.

Concerning this clonotype: At one of its ends the junction is not consistent with the germline gene, which may arise from a read error. The rearrangement links TRBV7-9 to TRBJ2-1, with D unresolved. Per the germline V gene, CDR1 is SEHNR and CDR2 is FQNEAQ (reference sequence). CDR3 size: 12 residues. CDR3 amino acids: CASSLSRNGQFF. Here the CDR3 DNA reads TGTGCCAGCAGCCTAAGTAGGAATGGGCAGTTCTTC.

In regard to this clonotype: A junction boundary mismatches the germline segment, possibly from a read error. The chain recombines TRBV10-3 with TRBJ2-6; a weak D match, TRBD1 (6 bases). Germline V gives CDR1 ENHRY, CDR2 SYGVKD. There are 15 residues in the CDR3. This chain's CDR3 is CVIRETGAGANVLTF. The CDR3 DNA is TGTGTCATCAGGGAGACAGGAGCTGGGGCCAACGTCCTGACTTTC.

The V gene is TRBV21-1, the J gene TRBJ2-1; TRBD2, as called in the table, went unchecked against the DNA. TRBV21-1 is given as a pseudogene. This CDR3 has 17 residues. The CDR3 reads CASSKGSLAGGKETQFF. The CDR3 DNA reads as TGTGCCAGCAGCAAAGGGTCCCTAGCGGGGGGTAAAGAGACCCAGTTCTTC.

The chain uses TRBV2 and TRBJ2-1; 10 bases match TRBD1. The CDR3 totals 14 residues. V gave up 4 bases and J gave up 10 bases; unmatched junction bases: 7. The germline V gene encodes CDR1 SNHLY and CDR2 FYNNEI. CDR3 sequence (DNA): TGTGCCAGCAGTGGGGGACAGGGGTTTGGGGAGCAGTTCTTC. It specifies CASSGGQGFGEQFF.

This clonotype was seen a few times. The chain has TRBV2 and TRBJ2-1; TRBD1 aligns across 7 bases. The junction had 11 bases not matched to a gene; V was cut back by 7 bases and J by 8 bases. Germline values: CDR1 SNHLY, CDR2 FYNNEI. The CDR3 contains 14 residues. This chain's CDR3 is CASTTTGYVDEQFF. CDR3 in DNA: TGTGCCAGCACCACGACAGGGTACGTTGATGAGCAGTTCTTC.

This clonotype has a handful of counts. The chain links TRBV7-2 to TRBJ2-3; 7 bases agree with TRBD1. Germline V CDR1 and CDR2: SGHTA, FQGNSA. The CDR3 is 13 amino acids. The ends lost 6 bases at V and 9 bases at J; junction bases unmatched: 9. The CDR3 bases are TGTGCCAGCAGAAAGGGGGCTATCGCAACGCAGTATTTT. The encoded protein is CASRKGAIATQYF. Full variable domain (remainder filled in from reference TRBV7-2 and TRBJ2-3): GAGVSQSPSNKVTEKGKDVELRCDPISGHTALYWYRQSLGQGLEFLIYFQGNSAPDKSGLPSDRFSAERTGGSVSTLTIQRTQQEDSAVYLCASRKGAIATQYFGPGTRLTVL.

The rearrangement joins TRBV30 to TRBJ1-2; D is perhaps TRBD1 (6 bases). Per germline, CDR1 GTSNPN and CDR2 SVGIG (reference sequence). Trimming took off 3 bases at V and 4 bases at J, with 15 bases between the two ends. The CDR3 length is 14 residues. The chain's CDR3 is CAWSQQGLGYGYTF. The CDR3 DNA sequence: TGTGCCTGGAGCCAACAGGGCTTGGGCTATGGCTACACCTTC.

This chain joins TRBV20-1 and TRBJ1-2, with no clear D. The CDR3 spans 10 residues. The V gene's germline CDR1 is DFQATT and CDR2 SNEGSKA (reference sequence). Trimming cost V 3 bases and J 7 bases, with 6 bases left between them. DNA of the CDR3: TGCAGTGCTAGGGCAATTGGCTACACCTTC. This translates into CSARAIGYTF.

This rearrangement joins TRBV5-1 to TRBJ1-3; D is uncertain. The CDR3 contains 15 residues. V shed 1 base and J shed 2 bases, with 10 bases lying between them. Germline V lookup: CDR1 SGHRS, CDR2 YFSETQ. CDR3 DNA: TGCGCCAGCAGCTTGTCTGGAAATGCTGGAAACACCATATATTTT. This codes for CASSLSGNAGNTIYF.

This clonotype was picked up a small number of times. The chain employs TRBV3-1 and TRBJ1-2; D unclear. The CDR3 length is 13 residues. Germline CDR1 and CDR2: LGHDT and YNNKEL (reference sequence). Trimming took 0 bases from V and 8 from J, leaving 10 bases between them. DNA for the CDR3: TGTGCCAGCAGCCAAGACAGGTTCCAGGGCTACACCTTC. It yields the protein CASSQDRFQGYTF. The full variable domain, rest sourced from reference TRBV3-1 and TRBJ1-2, is DTAVSQTPKYLVTQMGNDKSIKCEQNLGHDTMYWYKQDSKKFLKIMFSYNNKELIINETVPNRFSPKSPDKAHLNLHINSLELGDSAVYFCASSQDRFQGYTFGSGTRLTVV.

This clonotype was found a few times. This chain uses TRBV28 with TRBJ2-1; D is perhaps TRBD1 (8 bases). Germline CDR1 is MDHEN and CDR2 is SYDVKM. CDR3 length: 14 amino acids. The V end lost 8 bases, the J end lost 7 bases, and 18 bases lay between the germline ends. The CDR3 is CASVRAGDRNEQFF. The CDR3 DNA is TGTGCCAGCGTCCGCGCGGGGGACAGGAATGAGCAGTTCTTC.

This chain connects TRBV6-1 to TRBJ2-1; TRBD2 agrees at 11 bases. With V trimmed by 6 bases and J by 6 bases, 4 bases remained unmatched. This CDR3 region has 14 residues. CDR1 and CDR2 from the germline V gene are MNHNS and SASEGT. CDR3 DNA: TGTGCCAGCAGGCCTAGCGGGGGGCTCAATGAGCAGTTCTTC. Its translation: CASRPSGGLNEQFF.

The rearrangement joins TRBV13 to TRBJ2-1; TRBD1 matches 8 bases. The assigned J gene may be wrong: the sequence end matches TRBJ2-7 better. This CDR3 comprises 16 residues. Germline V CDR1 and CDR2: PRHDT, FYEKMQ (reference sequence). CDR3 DNA sequence: TGTGCCAGCAGCTTAGGCCGGGACAGGTCCGACAATGAGCAGTACTTC. This gives the protein CASSLGRDRSDNEQYF.

This clonotype has only a few counts. V gene TRBV5-1 combines with J gene TRBJ2-5; D may be TRBD1 (6 bases). The germline V and J ends were trimmed by 9 bases and 1 base, with 22 bases remaining between them. The CDR3 sequence is 16 residues long. Germline V gene lookup returns CDR1 SGHRS and CDR2 YFSETQ. In nucleotides, the CDR3 is TGCGCCACCAGGTCGTCCGTGGGGGCCGTCCAAGAGACCCAGTACTTC. Protein product: CATRSSVGAVQETQYF.

This clonotype was observed many times. This chain connects TRBV6-4 to TRBJ2-3; D is perhaps TRBD1 or TRBD2 (5 bases each). The CDR3 spans 14 residues. Germline CDR1 and CDR2: MRHNA and SNTAGT. V gave up 4 bases and J gave up 2 bases, with 10 bases separating them. This CDR3 reads CASSVGEHTDTQYF. The CDR3 nucleotides read TGTGCCAGCAGTGTGGGGGAGCACACAGATACGCAGTATTTT.

The rearrangement links TRBV7-2 to TRBJ2-1; TRBD2 matches 12 bases. CDR3 length: 18 amino acids. The V segment lost 0 bases and the J segment 4 bases; nucleotides outside the gene matches: 7. CDR1 is SGHTA, CDR2 FQGNSA, per germline. The CDR3 sequence is CASSLAAPGLAGYNEQFF. Here the CDR3 DNA reads TGTGCCAGCAGCTTAGCAGCCCCGGGACTAGCGGGTTACAATGAGCAGTTCTTC.

V and J are TRBV20-1 and TRBJ2-3; TRBD2 matches 7 bases. CDR1 is DFQATT and CDR2 is SNEGSKA in the germline V gene (reference sequence). The V gene end was trimmed by 4 bases and the J gene end by 1 base; junction bases not matched to a gene: 8. CDR3 length equals 15 residues. DNA for the CDR3: TGCAGTGCTACCTCCGTCGCGGGGGGCACAGATACGCAGTATTTT. Amino acid sequence: CSATSVAGGTDTQYF.

This clonotype was counted between two and nine times. A much larger clone is a single base away; this may be a read error. The genes are TRBV6-5 and TRBJ2-6; weak D call: TRBD1 (6 bases). This CDR3 comprises 17 residues. Germline V lookup: CDR1 MNHEY, CDR2 SVGAGI. CDR3 sequence reads: CAGSTRTDRLGANVLTF. The CDR3 DNA reads as TGTGCCGGCAGCACTCGGACAGATCGCCTGGGGGCCAACGTCCTGACTTTC.

V and J are TRBV24-1 and TRBJ2-7; TRBD1 aligns across 10 bases. The length of the CDR3 is 15 residues. Germline loops: CDR1 KGHDR, CDR2 SFDVKD. With V trimmed by 2 bases and J by 2 bases, 2 bases remained unmatched. CDR3 bases: TGTGCCACCAGTGATTCCGGGACAGGGGCCTACGAGCAGTACTTC. This codes for CATSDSGTGAYEQYF.

The table lists this clonotype with a few counts. V usage is TRBV29-1 and J usage is TRBJ2-1, with D possibly being TRBD1 (6 bases). Germline V gives CDR1 SQVTM, CDR2 ANQGSEA. This CDR3 spans 12 amino acids. With 2 bases removed from V and 11 bases from J, the gap between germline ends came to 13 bases. CDR3 residues: CSVELGAGQQFF. The CDR3 coding sequence is TGCAGCGTTGAATTGGGGGCGGGTCAGCAGTTCTTC.

This clonotype was counted between two and nine times. V is TRBV20-1 and J is TRBJ2-4, with 9 positions matching TRBD2. CDR3 length equals 12 residues. Germline loops: CDR1 DFQATT, CDR2 SNEGSKA (reference sequence). J was trimmed by 8 bases and V by 1 base; bases with no gene match: 0. In nucleotides, the CDR3 is TGCAGTGCTAGAGGCGGGAGGGACATTCAGTACTTC. Protein sequence: CSARGGRDIQYF.

This chain uses TRBV7-2 with TRBJ1-6, with D unresolved. The CDR3 covers 14 residues. CDR1 and CDR2 from the germline V gene are SGHTA and FQGNSA. With 6 bases removed from V and 2 bases from J, the gap between germline ends came to 8 bases. CDR3 in amino acids: CASSPQTYNSPLHF. CDR3 nucleotide sequence: TGTGCCAGCAGTCCGCAGACCTATAATTCACCCCTCCACTTT.

The genes are TRBV10-3 and TRBJ2-7; no definite D call. V was cut by 5 bases and J by 5 bases, with 7 bases left in between. The CDR3 sequence is 11 residues long. Germline values: CDR1 ENHRY, CDR2 SYGVKD. The CDR3 bases are TGTGCCATCAGTTCTAGGAACGAGCAGTACTTC. Protein sequence: CAISSRNEQYF.